This TCR beta chain was recorded in a study of blood T cell repertoires in COVID-19. Study in general: Sites across the United States, Italy and Spain contributed samples from acute and convalescent COVID-19.

Profiling relied on immunoSEQ multiplex PCR, and the TCRdb table lists in-frame clones only, not all of them. The sample contains approximately 300,000 clones, 92% of which appear only once. Germline CDR1 reads MDHEN; CDR2 reads SYDVKM. V trimming: 6 bases; J trimming: 3 bases; junction bases outside the gene matches: 11. This CDR3 has 16 amino acids. Participants were aged about 18 to 89 years, lived in 25 or so US areas, and enrolled virtually. Allocation to cohorts depended on clinical history reported by the participants. Two negative PCRs, clearance, or symptom resolution were required of recovered Cohort 3 donors.

This chain connects TRBV28 to TRBJ1-5, with 7 bases identical to TRBD1. Sequencing used PBMCs or T cells enriched from blood (not recorded which). This receptor was identified in a young woman who had recovered from COVID-19. CDR3 amino acids: CASRTTGFGDNQPQHF. The CDR3 nucleotides are TGTGCCAGCAGAACGACAGGGTTTGGGGACAATCAGCCCCAGCATTTT.